These 32 T cell receptor beta chains were all obtained from the same sample, sequenced in a study of spatial heterogeneity in lung cancer. The time point was: blood at routine non-recurrence follow-up after resection. The authors sequenced whole RNA from tumor, nontumor lung or frozen PBMC without sorting. MiXCR, applied by TCRdb to the 5' RACE reads, yields one record per CDR3 protein. The table shows about 120,000 distinct CDR3 sequences, with 9% to 15% occurring only once. The sequenced sample was PBMCs, obtained at follow-up. The receptors were sampled from a male donor with early-stage non-small cell lung cancer.

The chain uses TRBV19 and TRBJ1-2; 8 bases align to TRBD1. V lost 5 bases, J lost 0 bases, and 5 bases stayed unmatched. CDR1 is LNHDA and CDR2 is SQIVND in the germline V gene (reference sequence). The CDR3 is made up of 15 amino acids. CDR3 in amino acids: CASSSGQASNYGYTF. The CDR3 nucleotides read TGTGCCAGTAGTTCGGGACAGGCTTCTAACTATGGCTACACCTTC.

At least ten counts were recorded for this clonotype. The chain joins TRBV3-1 to TRBJ2-7, with D unclear. Germline V gene lookup returns CDR1 LGHDT and CDR2 YNNKEL (reference sequence). The CDR3 is 16 residues long. V was pared by 2 bases and J by 0 bases, with 14 bases between. CDR3 sequence reads: CASSQSSWMSSYEQYF. In DNA, the CDR3 is TGTGCCAGCAGCCAAAGCTCTTGGATGAGCTCCTACGAGCAGTACTTC.

This clonotype was detected a few times. The CDR3 loop reads CASSPRQGTYNSPLHF. The DNA of the CDR3 is TGTGCCAGCAGCCCCAGACAGGGTACTTATAATTCACCCCTCCACTTT. This chain uses TRBV4-2 with TRBJ1-6; 7 bases are shared with TRBD1. The CDR3 contains 16 residues. Germline V gene data show CDR1 as LGHNA and CDR2 as YNFKEQ. V shed 4 bases, J shed 4 bases, and the junction held 7 bases outside the gene matches.

This clonotype was seen many times. The genes are TRBV19 and TRBJ1-5; D gene unclear. This CDR3 is built from 18 residues. CDR1 is LNHDA and CDR2 is SQIVND in the germline V gene (reference sequence). V gave up 5 bases and J gave up 0 bases, with 20 bases separating them. This chain's CDR3 is CASSHRWTVQYSNQPQHF. The CDR3, as DNA: TGTGCCAGTAGTCACCGATGGACCGTGCAATATAGCAATCAGCCCCAGCATTTT. The entire variable domain, with the rest obtained from reference TRBV19 and TRBJ1-5, is as follows: DGGITQSPKYLFRKEGQNVTLSCEQNLNHDAMYWYRQDPGQGLRLIYYSQIVNDFQKGDIAEGYSVSREKKESFPLTVTSAQKNPTAFYLCASSHRWTVQYSNQPQHFGDGTRLSIL.

This clonotype was seen more than once but under ten times. J is TRBJ2-1 and V is TRBV5-1; D not certain. This CDR3 comprises 12 residues. Deletions cut 0 bases from V and 4 bases from J, with 2 bases between. Germline values: CDR1 SGHRS, CDR2 YFSETQ. In nucleotides, the CDR3 is TGCGCCAGCAGCTTGGATTACAATGAGCAGTTCTTC. The encoded protein is CASSLDYNEQFF.

This chain connects TRBV19 to TRBJ2-7, with TRBD2 as a possible D gene (6 bases). The CDR3 runs to 15 residues. The ends were cut back, 3 bases at V and 3 bases at J, with 15 bases in the middle. CDR1 LNHDA and CDR2 SQIVND come from the germline V gene (reference sequence). The CDR3 bases are TGTGCCAGTAGTATTGGGGGGACGGAGTTCTACGAGCAGTACTTC. Its translation: CASSIGGTEFYEQYF.

The chain has TRBV27 and TRBJ2-3, with D maybe TRBD1 (6 bases). The CDR3 is 15 residues long. Trimming pared 6 bases from V and 2 bases from J, leaving 15 bases between. The germline CDR1 and CDR2 sequences are MNHEY and SMNVEV (reference sequence). CDR3 protein: CASSGFGQNTDTQYF. CDR3 nucleotides: TGTGCCAGCAGCGGCTTCGGACAGAACACAGATACGCAGTATTTT.

This clonotype appeared a few times. This chain uses TRBV29-1 with TRBJ1-4; the D is unclear. The germline V gene has CDR1 SQVTM and CDR2 ANQGSEA. V was clipped by 4 bases and J by 8 bases, with 14 bases between them. This CDR3 comprises 13 residues. As DNA, the CDR3 is TGCAGCGTTGCTTGGAGGATTGGCGAAAAACTGTTTTTT. Its protein product is CSVAWRIGEKLFF.

This clonotype was found many times. The chain links TRBV18 to TRBJ2-1; D is uncertain. This CDR3 spans 14 amino acids. CDR1 and CDR2 from the germline V gene are KGHSH and LQKENI. V gave up 6 bases and J gave up 3 bases, with 12 bases separating them. The CDR3 is CASSPIGLYNEQFF. In DNA, the CDR3 is TGTGCCAGCTCCCCCATCGGGCTCTACAATGAGCAGTTCTTC.

This chain links TRBV5-8 with TRBJ1-4, with D possibly TRBD1 on 6 matching bases. CDR3 size: 14 residues. V was trimmed by 7 bases and J by 6 bases, leaving 16 bases between them. Germline V gene lookup returns CDR1 SGHTS and CDR2 YDEGEE. The CDR3 region has the DNA TGTGCCAGCCGCCCCAGGGGATCGGATGAAAAACTGTTTTTT. Translation gives CASRPRGSDEKLFF.

This clonotype was seen only a few times. This chain connects TRBV6-5 to TRBJ2-7; 7 bases fit TRBD1. The J segment lost 3 bases and the V segment lost 2 bases, leaving 1 base of the junction unmatched. From germline, CDR1 is MNHEY and CDR2 SVGAGI. This CDR3 contains 13 residues. CDR3 amino acids: CASSYRDSYEQYF. DNA for the CDR3: TGTGCCAGCAGTTACCGGGACAGCTACGAGCAGTACTTC.

This clonotype was seen at least ten times. V is TRBV28 and J is TRBJ2-5; the D gene is possibly TRBD2 (5 bases). The CDR3 is made up of 13 amino acids. The V gene lost 1 base and the J gene lost 3 bases, with 6 bases spanning the gap. Germline assignment: CDR1 MDHEN and CDR2 SYDVKM. CDR3 in DNA: TGTGCCAGCAGTTTATATAGCGAAGAGACCCAGTACTTC. Amino acids: CASSLYSEETQYF. The full variable domain, rest sourced from reference TRBV28 and TRBJ2-5, is DVKVTQSSRYLVKRTGEKVFLECVQDMDHENMFWYRQDPGLGLRLIYFSYDVKMKEKGDIPEGYSVSREKKERFSLILESASTNQTSMYLCASSLYSEETQYFGPGTRLLVL.

The chain joins TRBV15 to TRBJ1-1; D perhaps matches TRBD1 (5 bases). Germline CDR1 is LNHNV and CDR2 is YYDKDF (reference sequence). The ends were cut back, 0 bases at V and 4 bases at J, with 12 bases in the middle. The CDR3 contains 15 residues. The CDR3 nucleotides are TGTGCCACCAGCAGAGAGGCAGGGTTGATCACTGAAGCTTTCTTT. Translated, it gives CATSREAGLITEAFF.

This clonotype was detected once. The chain carries TRBV6-6 and TRBJ1-1; tentative D call: TRBD1 (6 bases). Germline CDR1 and CDR2: MNHNY and SVGAGI (reference sequence). V lost 5 bases, J lost 5 bases, and 15 bases lay in between. The CDR3 totals 14 residues. The CDR3 here is CASSEPRGRTEAFF. The DNA of the CDR3 is TGTGCCAGCAGTGAACCCAGGGGCCGGACTGAAGCTTTCTTT.

This clonotype was counted ten times or more. This chain joins TRBV6-5 and TRBJ1-3, with 8 nucleotides matching TRBD1. The CDR3 length is 15 residues. Trimming took 5 bases from V and 2 from J; bases not matched to a gene: 5. CDR1 MNHEY and CDR2 SVGAGI come from the germline V gene. The DNA for the CDR3 is TGTGCCAGCAGTGACAGGGGCTACGCTGGAAACACCATATATTTT. This sequence encodes CASSDRGYAGNTIYF.

A few counts support this clonotype. The V gene is TRBV11-3, the J gene TRBJ2-4, with 7 positions matching TRBD1. The CDR3 length is 16 residues. The V segment lost 5 bases and the J segment 0 bases; nucleotides outside the gene matches: 7. The V gene's germline CDR1 is SGHNT and CDR2 YENEEA. CDR3 protein: CASSPGTAKAKNIQYF. As DNA, the CDR3 is TGTGCCAGCAGCCCCGGGACAGCTAAAGCCAAAAACATTCAGTACTTC.

This clonotype was counted many times. The chain employs TRBV6-5 and TRBJ1-2, with 9 bases lining up with TRBD1. The length of the CDR3 is 15 residues. CDR1 is MNHEY and CDR2 is SVGAGI in the germline V gene. J gave up 4 bases and V 6 bases, and 9 bases lay outside the gene matches. The CDR3 is CASRRGTGLSYGYTF. In nucleotides, the CDR3 is TGTGCCAGCAGGCGAGGGACAGGGCTGTCCTATGGCTACACCTTC.

This clonotype occurred a few times. The chain uses TRBV5-1 and TRBJ2-5; D remains ambiguous. Trimming took 0 bases from V and 5 from J, leaving 11 bases between them. Looked up from germline, CDR1 is SGHRS and CDR2 is YFSETQ. The length of the CDR3 is 14 residues. CDR3 sequence (DNA): TGCGCCAGCAGCTTGGTTTCTGATTTGGAGACCCAGTACTTC. Encoded protein: CASSLVSDLETQYF.

The rearrangement joins TRBV28 to TRBJ2-4; 10 bases line up with TRBD1. This CDR3 comprises 14 residues. V shed 5 bases and J 8 bases; nucleotides not matched to a gene: 6. Germline V gene data show CDR1 as MDHEN and CDR2 as SYDVKM. The CDR3: CASSLPGQGYIQYF. CDR3 bases: TGTGCCAGCAGTCTGCCGGGACAGGGGTACATTCAGTACTTC.

This clonotype has at least ten counts. The chain employs TRBV7-2 and TRBJ1-5; TRBD1 aligns across 7 bases. V lost 3 bases, J lost 0 bases, and 2 bases stayed unmatched. The germline CDR1 and CDR2 sequences are SGHTA and FQGNSA. This CDR3 has 15 amino acids. The CDR3 nucleotides are TGTGCCAGCAGCTTCCAGGGGGATAGCAATCAGCCCCAGCATTTT. Its translation: CASSFQGDSNQPQHF.

This clonotype was recorded once. The chain uses TRBV12-3 or TRBV12-4 and TRBJ1-4; TRBD1 is a possible D gene (5 bases). V lost 2 bases, J lost 7 bases, and 17 bases lay in between. The CDR3 is made up of 16 amino acids. The CDR3 sequence: CASSLRGPGRSEKLFF. In DNA, the CDR3 is TGTGCCAGCAGTTTAAGGGGCCCGGGACGCAGTGAAAAACTGTTTTTT.

J is TRBJ2-1 and V is TRBV3-1, with 14 bases matching TRBD2. Germline assignment: CDR1 LGHDT and CDR2 YNNKEL (reference sequence). This CDR3 has 16 residues. Trimming at V came to 5 bases and at J to 9 bases, leaving 9 bases not matched to a gene. The CDR3 DNA is TGTGCCAGCAGCTTAGAACCGGGACTAGCGGGGGTTGAGCAGTTCTTC. This gives the protein CASSLEPGLAGVEQFF.

The rearrangement joins TRBV20-1 to TRBJ2-5; 11 bases fit TRBD2. The germline CDR1 and CDR2 sequences are DFQATT and SNEGSKA (reference sequence). This CDR3 is built from 18 residues. J gave up 0 bases and V 3 bases, and 12 bases lay outside the gene matches. DNA of the CDR3: TGCAGTGCTAGGCTCCTAGCGGGGGGACAATCCTACCAAGAGACCCAGTACTTC. This gives the protein CSARLLAGGQSYQETQYF.

V and J are TRBV6-2 or TRBV6-3 and TRBJ1-1; 8 bases are a match to TRBD1. The trim removed 5 bases at V and 5 bases at J, leaving 4 bases unmatched. In germline, CDR1 is MNHEY, CDR2 SVGEGT. The CDR3 extends over 13 amino acids. CDR3 residues: CASSPQGETEAFF. The CDR3 DNA is TGTGCCAGCAGTCCACAGGGGGAAACTGAAGCTTTCTTT.

In this sample, this clonotype turned up many times. This rearrangement joins TRBV6-2 or TRBV6-3 to TRBJ1-5; the match to TRBD1 covers 8 bases. Germline CDR1 reads MNHEY; CDR2 reads SVGEGT. This CDR3 has 13 amino acids. V was clipped by 9 bases and J by 3 bases; unmatched bases: 4. CDR3 sequence: CASGQGINQPQHF. CDR3 in DNA: TGTGCCAGTGGACAGGGCATCAATCAGCCCCAGCATTTT.

CDR3 in amino acids: CASSIEGQRNTEAFF. Written as DNA, the CDR3 is TGTGCCAGCAGTATTGAGGGACAGAGAAACACTGAAGCTTTCTTT. V usage is TRBV2 and J usage is TRBJ1-1; 7 bases line up with TRBD1. CDR3 length: 15 amino acids. V was clipped by 5 bases and J by 2 bases; unmatched bases: 8. The germline V gene encodes CDR1 SNHLY and CDR2 FYNNEI.

The chain has TRBV14 and TRBJ2-7; TRBD1 might be the D (5 bases). Trimming stripped 1 base from V and 2 bases from J, with 12 bases between. Germline lookup yields CDR1 SGHDN and CDR2 FVKESK. The CDR3 is made up of 15 amino acids. The CDR3 sequence: CASSQVTVIPYEQYF. The CDR3 DNA follows: TGTGCCAGCAGCCAAGTGACAGTTATTCCCTACGAGCAGTACTTC.

This clonotype was counted only a few times. The chain recombines TRBV18 with TRBJ2-3, with D possibly TRBD2 on 6 matching bases. V was trimmed by 9 bases and J by 2 bases, leaving 18 bases between them. This CDR3 region has 15 residues. Germline V gene sequence: CDR1 KGHSH, CDR2 LQKENI. The CDR3: CASSTEGFLTDTQYF. CDR3 nucleotide sequence: TGTGCCAGTTCTACGGAGGGGTTTCTCACAGATACGCAGTATTTT.

This clonotype was seen at least ten times. The chain joins TRBV29-1 to TRBJ2-1; D call uncertain. V was pared by 5 bases and J by 4 bases, with 12 bases between. CDR1 is SQVTM and CDR2 is ANQGSEA in the germline V gene. There are 13 residues in the CDR3. The DNA of the CDR3 is TGCAGCGTTTCCGCCGGGCCTTACAATGAGCAGTTCTTC. As protein: CSVSAGPYNEQFF.

The table lists this clonotype with a few counts. The V gene is TRBV29-1, the J gene TRBJ1-5, with D uncertain. V lost 0 bases and J lost 2, with 11 bases in between. The CDR3 is made up of 15 amino acids. The germline V gene has CDR1 SQVTM and CDR2 ANQGSEA. In nucleotides, the CDR3 is TGCAGCGTTGAAGAAGAGGGAAGGTGCAATCAGCCCCAGCATTTT. Amino acid sequence: CSVEEEGRCNQPQHF.

The sample holds a few counts of this clonotype. This chain links TRBV20-1 with TRBJ2-1, with unresolved D. Germline V gene data show CDR1 as DFQATT and CDR2 as SNEGSKA (reference sequence). There are 15 residues in the CDR3. The ends were cut back, 0 bases at V and 0 bases at J, with 9 bases in the middle. The CDR3 DNA reads TGCAGTGCTAGAGACAGGCACAACTCCTACAATGAGCAGTTCTTC. It encodes CSARDRHNSYNEQFF.

This clonotype was seen a few times. V and J are TRBV5-1 and TRBJ2-5, with TRBD1 as a possible D gene (6 bases). This CDR3 has 15 amino acids. V lost 5 bases, J lost 1 base, and 15 bases lay in between. Germline CDR1 SGHRS, CDR2 YFSETQ. CDR3: CASSFRDTIQETQYF. The CDR3 bases are TGCGCCAGCAGTTTTCGGGACACTATCCAAGAGACCCAGTACTTC.